The clone carrying this T cell receptor beta chain was detected ten times or more. This sample stems from a study of T-cell reconstitution after alpha-beta-depleted transplantation in children. Preparing the TCRbeta library involved the use of unique molecular identifiers. TCRdb re-analysed the PCR reads in MiXCR, keeping a single row per CDR3 protein. The table lists 490,000 or so distinct CDR3 sequences, about 12% of them singletons. The CDR3 is made up of 14 amino acids. The germline V gene has CDR1 SGHTA and CDR2 FQGNSA. V shed 3 bases and J shed 2 bases, with 11 bases lying between them. The rearrangement links TRBV7-2 to TRBJ2-7; D ambiguous. This receptor was obtained from a human donor who donated a stem cell graft to a child with combined immunodeficiency. Sequencing was performed on PBMCs from the stem cell graft donor, taken from the stem cell graft. The CDR3 DNA follows: TGTGCCAGCAGCTTTAGGTGGAGAACCTACGAGCAGTACTTC. Its translation is CASSFRWRTYEQYF.